Listed here are 22 T cell receptor beta chains from one sample, sequenced in a study of cytomegalovirus exposure and HLA in healthy donors (dated by TCRdb to about 2017). Library preparation used the immunoSEQ multiplex PCR assay. The multiplex PCR relied on a mix of 60 forward primers for TCR Vbeta segments and 13 reverse primers for TCR Jbeta segments. TCRdb stores this immuneACCESS table with in-frame sequences only. Part of the clones is absent; in the studies checked, under half of the shortfall reflects unresolved V genes, and no reason is known for the rest. The sample table holds around 130,000 clones, of which approximately 67% were seen once. 1.5% of the sample belongs to the ten largest clones. Sequenced sample: PBMCs. The receptor source for this set is a man between 18 and 29 years old in good health and CMV-seronegative.

The genes are TRBV5-5 and TRBJ2-3; 8 positions match TRBD1. This CDR3 comprises 16 residues. The germline CDR1 and CDR2 sequences are SGHKS and YYEKEE (reference sequence). V dropped 4 bases and J dropped 0; count of bases not matched to a gene: 7. The CDR3 region has the DNA TGTGCCAGCAGCCCCCGGGACAGGCCTAGCACAGATACGCAGTATTTT. It is translated as CASSPRDRPSTDTQYF.

The chain has TRBV19 and TRBJ2-6; D is possibly TRBD1 (5 bases). V lost 7 bases and J lost 1, with 20 bases in between. This CDR3 region has 18 residues. Germline CDR1 and CDR2: LNHDA and SQIVND (reference sequence). The chain's CDR3 is CASTAPWGHPSGANVLTF. The CDR3 region has the DNA TGTGCCAGTACCGCCCCCTGGGGCCACCCGTCTGGGGCCAACGTCCTGACTTTC. Full variable domain (remainder filled in from reference TRBV19 and TRBJ2-6): DGGITQSPKYLFRKEGQNVTLSCEQNLNHDAMYWYRQDPGQGLRLIYYSQIVNDFQKGDIAEGYSVSREKKESFPLTVTSAQKNPTAFYLCASTAPWGHPSGANVLTFGAGSRLTVL.

J is TRBJ1-2 and V is TRBV29-1; a weak D match, TRBD1 (5 bases). V dropped 0 bases and J dropped 7 bases, with 18 bases sitting between them. This CDR3 contains 15 residues. Germline V gene lookup returns CDR1 SQVTM and CDR2 ANQGSEA. The CDR3 DNA is TGCAGCGTTGAAGAGATCGCTCGGGGGGGGTCTGGCTACACCTTC. Amino acids: CSVEEIARGGSGYTF.

The chain is built from TRBV10-3 and TRBJ2-2, with 7 bases fitting TRBD1. The CDR3 sequence is 13 residues long. CDR1 and CDR2 from the germline V gene are ENHRY and SYGVKD. Trimming took 2 bases from V and 6 from J; bases not matched to a gene: 0. The CDR3 sequence: CAISETGAGELFF. The CDR3 DNA sequence: TGTGCCATCAGTGAGACAGGGGCCGGGGAGCTGTTTTTT.

The rearrangement joins TRBV6-6 to TRBJ2-3; TRBD1 agrees at 7 bases. CDR3 length equals 13 residues. In germline, CDR1 is MNHNY, CDR2 SVGAGI (reference sequence). V trimming: 7 bases; J trimming: 0 bases; junction bases outside the gene matches: 1. CDR3 residues: CASKGQSTDTQYF. CDR3 DNA: TGTGCCAGCAAGGGACAGAGCACAGATACGCAGTATTTT.

The chain has TRBV27 and TRBJ2-1; the match to TRBD2 covers 7 bases. Germline CDR1 MNHEY, CDR2 SMNVEV (reference sequence). This CDR3 spans 16 amino acids. V lost 7 bases, J lost 9 bases, and 18 bases stayed unmatched. CDR3 in DNA: TGTGCCAGCACCTCATGGAGGGAGGGACGGGGTAGTGAGCAGTTCTTC. Translated: CASTSWREGRGSEQFF.

V is TRBV9 and J is TRBJ1-4, with D possibly being TRBD1 (6 bases). Germline CDR1 is SGDLS and CDR2 is YYNGEE. V was cut by 0 bases and J by 3 bases, with 9 bases left in between. The CDR3 spans 15 residues. The CDR3 region is CASSVAGTPNEKLFF. Written as DNA, the CDR3 is TGTGCCAGCAGCGTAGCCGGGACACCTAATGAAAAACTGTTTTTT.

V is TRBV25-1 and J is TRBJ2-5; possible D gene TRBD1, 6 bases. The J call may be mistaken, given a closer DNA end match to TRBJ2-7. Germline CDR1 and CDR2: MGHDK and SYGVNS. This CDR3 has 15 amino acids. Here the CDR3 reads CASRATGRGAYEQYF. The DNA of the CDR3 is TGTGCCAGCAGGGCCACGGGCAGGGGTGCTTACGAGCAGTACTTC.

V gene TRBV28 combines with J gene TRBJ1-2; 7 bases align to TRBD1. The ends lost 4 bases at V and 4 bases at J; junction bases unmatched: 15. CDR1 and CDR2 from the germline V gene are MDHEN and SYDVKM. The CDR3 has 17 residues. The CDR3 sequence is CASSSNRRTGGFYGYTF. The CDR3 DNA sequence: TGTGCCAGCAGTTCGAACCGCCGGACAGGAGGATTCTATGGCTACACCTTC.

This sequence joins TRBV6-1 and TRBJ2-1; a weak D match, TRBD1 (6 bases). The V gene lost 2 bases and the J gene lost 9 bases, with 11 bases spanning the gap. Germline CDR1 MNHNS, CDR2 SASEGT. This CDR3 contains 13 residues. The CDR3 region is CASSESQTGEQFF. In DNA form, the CDR3 reads TGTGCCAGCAGTGAATCCCAGACAGGTGAGCAGTTCTTC.

About this clone itself: The junction departs from the called germline gene at one end, perhaps through a read error. The V and J genes are TRBV6-1 and TRBJ2-6; perhaps TRBD1 as D (6 bases). The germline CDR1 and CDR2 sequences are MNHNS and SASEGT. This CDR3 comprises 19 residues. The CDR3 sequence: CASREDSADSPSGANVLTF. CDR3 DNA sequence: TGTGCCAGCAGAGAAGACAGCGCGGACAGCCCCTCTGGGGCCAACGTCCTGACTTTC.

In its sample, this clone was seen a few times. V and J are TRBV5-4 and TRBJ2-1; maybe TRBD2 (6 bases). The germline CDR1 and CDR2 sequences are SGHNT and YYREEE (reference sequence). Trimming removed 0 bases from V and 7 bases from J, with 14 bases in between. The CDR3 spans 15 residues. CDR3 nucleotide sequence: TGTGCCAGCAGCTTGGCATTTGCGGGGTTGAATGAGCAGTTCTTC. Translated, it gives CASSLAFAGLNEQFF.

This clone was seen a few times. This chain links TRBV5-1 with TRBJ2-1, with 7 bases identical to TRBD1. The CDR3 runs 15 residues. V shed 3 bases and J 7 bases; nucleotides not matched to a gene: 10. Germline V gene sequence: CDR1 SGHRS, CDR2 YFSETQ. The CDR3, as DNA: TGCGCCAGCAGCTACAGGGGCCCCGAGGGGAATGAGCAGTTCTTC. Its protein product is CASSYRGPEGNEQFF.

This clone was observed a few times. The chain is built from TRBV6-1 and TRBJ2-3, with 11 positions matching TRBD2. The V and J ends lost 4 bases and 3 bases, in that order; junction bases with no gene match: 6. CDR1 is MNHNS, CDR2 SASEGT, per germline. There are 16 residues in the CDR3. CDR3 in amino acids: CASSATSGSQTDTQYF. In nucleotides, the CDR3 is TGTGCCAGCAGTGCTACTAGCGGGAGCCAGACAGATACGCAGTATTTT.

The rearrangement links TRBV19 to TRBJ2-1; 10 bases are shared with TRBD2. Looked up from germline, CDR1 is LNHDA and CDR2 is SQIVND (reference sequence). Germline trimming cut 3 bases from V and 4 bases from J; bases unmatched to any gene: 18. This CDR3 has 20 residues. CDR3 amino acids: CASSIGGTSVPVGAYNEQFF. The CDR3 DNA sequence: TGTGCCAGTAGTATTGGGGGGACTAGCGTCCCGGTCGGCGCATACAATGAGCAGTTCTTC. The full variable domain, its missing parts supplied by reference TRBV19 and TRBJ2-1, is DGGITQSPKYLFRKEGQNVTLSCEQNLNHDAMYWYRQDPGQGLRLIYYSQIVNDFQKGDIAEGYSVSREKKESFPLTVTSAQKNPTAFYLCASSIGGTSVPVGAYNEQFFGPGTRLTVL.

This clone appeared a few times. This chain joins TRBV28 and TRBJ1-5, with D maybe TRBD1 (5 bases). This CDR3 comprises 11 residues. Germline V gene lookup returns CDR1 MDHEN and CDR2 SYDVKM. Trimming removed 9 bases at V and 11 bases at J, with 14 bases between. CDR3 nucleotides: TGTGCCAGTAGTAGGGTAGGGGCCCAGCATTTT. Encoded protein: CASSRVGAQHF.

This clone turned up a few times. This chain uses TRBV5-6 with TRBJ1-1; tentative D call: TRBD1 (6 bases). Germline loops: CDR1 SGHDT, CDR2 YYEEEE. Trimming left V 0 bases short and J 5 bases short, with 11 bases between. The CDR3 loop spans 14 amino acids. CDR3 residues: CASSLDRGWTEAFF. The CDR3 bases are TGTGCCAGCAGCTTGGATAGGGGGTGGACTGAAGCTTTCTTT. Complete variable domain (other parts from reference TRBV5-6 and TRBJ1-1): DAGVTQSPTHLIKTRGQQVTLRCSPKSGHDTVSWYQQALGQGPQFIFQYYEEEERQRGNFPDRFSGHQFPNYSSELNVNALLLGDSALYLCASSLDRGWTEAFFGQGTRLTVV.

This clone was seen only once. The gene calls are TRBV29-1 and TRBJ2-1; TRBD2 matches 11 bases. This CDR3 contains 16 residues. The V and J ends lost 3 bases and 4 bases, in that order; junction bases with no gene match: 8. CDR1 is SQVTM, CDR2 ANQGSEA, per germline. The CDR3 protein is CSVDRTSGSSYNEQFF. The CDR3 DNA reads as TGCAGCGTTGACAGGACTAGCGGGTCTAGTTACAATGAGCAGTTCTTC.

The chain uses TRBV6-5 and TRBJ1-1; 7 bases map to TRBD1. J gave up 4 bases and V 6 bases, and 5 bases lay outside the gene matches. The CDR3 contains 13 residues. Germline CDR1 reads MNHEY; CDR2 reads SVGAGI. Here the CDR3 DNA reads TGTGCCAGCAGCGGGGACAGCAGCACTGAAGCTTTCTTT. Protein sequence: CASSGDSSTEAFF.

V and J are TRBV7-2 and TRBJ2-3, with D perhaps TRBD2 (6 bases). The CDR3 is made up of 16 amino acids. Germline V gene sequence: CDR1 SGHTA, CDR2 FQGNSA. Trimming left V 5 bases short and J 2 bases short, with 17 bases between. The CDR3 DNA sequence: TGTGCCAGCAGCCCCGGGTGGGGGGTCTCCACAGATACGCAGTATTTT. Protein: CASSPGWGVSTDTQYF.

The chain couples TRBV10-3 to TRBJ2-7; 7 bases fit TRBD2. The CDR3 has 16 residues. CDR1 is ENHRY, CDR2 SYGVKD, per germline. With 5 bases clipped from V and 2 bases from J, the junction kept 12 bases outside the gene matches. The CDR3 spells CAISMASGKNAYEQYF. The CDR3 coding sequence is TGTGCCATCAGTATGGCTAGCGGAAAAAACGCCTACGAGCAGTACTTC.

This clone turned up a few times. V and J are TRBV7-8 and TRBJ2-5; tentative D call: TRBD2 (6 bases). The J call may be wrong; the DNA end is better matched by TRBJ2-7. CDR1 is SGHVS and CDR2 is FQNEAQ in the germline V gene. This CDR3 has 14 amino acids. In nucleotides, the CDR3 is TGTGCCAGCAGCGTACCCGGGACTCTCCACGAGCAGTACTTC. It is translated as CASSVPGTLHEQYF.